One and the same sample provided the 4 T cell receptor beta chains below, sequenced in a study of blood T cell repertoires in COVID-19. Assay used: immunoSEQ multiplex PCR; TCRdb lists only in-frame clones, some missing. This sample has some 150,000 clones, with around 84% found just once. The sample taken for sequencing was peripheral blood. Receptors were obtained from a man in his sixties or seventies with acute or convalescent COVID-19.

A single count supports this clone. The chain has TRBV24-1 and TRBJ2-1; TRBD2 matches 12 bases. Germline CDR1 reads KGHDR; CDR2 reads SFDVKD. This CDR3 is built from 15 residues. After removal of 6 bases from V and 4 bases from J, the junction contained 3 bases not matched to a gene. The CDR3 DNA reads TGTGCCACCAGTAGGACTAGCGGGATTTACAATGAGCAGTTCTTC. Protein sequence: CATSRTSGIYNEQFF.

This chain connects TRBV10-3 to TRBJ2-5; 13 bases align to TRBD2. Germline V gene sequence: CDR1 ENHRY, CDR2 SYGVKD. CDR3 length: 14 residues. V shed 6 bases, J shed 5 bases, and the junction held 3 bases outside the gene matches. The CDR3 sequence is CAIRGLAGTETQYF. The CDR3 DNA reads TGTGCCATCAGGGGACTAGCGGGGACTGAGACCCAGTACTTC.

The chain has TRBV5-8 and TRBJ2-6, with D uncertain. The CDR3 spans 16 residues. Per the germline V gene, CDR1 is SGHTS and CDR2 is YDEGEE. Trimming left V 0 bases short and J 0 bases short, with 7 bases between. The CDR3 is CASSLAGDSGANVLTF. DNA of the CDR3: TGTGCCAGCAGCTTGGCGGGTGACTCTGGGGCCAACGTCCTGACTTTC.

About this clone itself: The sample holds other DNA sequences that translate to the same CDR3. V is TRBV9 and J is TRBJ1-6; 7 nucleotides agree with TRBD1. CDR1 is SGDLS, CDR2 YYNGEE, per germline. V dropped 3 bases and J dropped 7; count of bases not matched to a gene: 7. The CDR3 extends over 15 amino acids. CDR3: CASSASGTENSPLHF. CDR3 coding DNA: TGTGCCAGCAGCGCGTCCGGGACAGAGAATTCACCCCTCCACTTT.